The sample holds many counts of the clone carrying this TCR beta chain. TCRdb fed the RT-PCR reads into MiXCR, producing one record per CDR3 protein. The table has about 680,000 distinct CDR3 sequences, approximately 14% seen once; the top ten hold around 3.3%. There are 16 residues in the CDR3. Germline V CDR1 and CDR2: SGHRS, YFSETQ. Trimming took 4 bases from V and 2 from J; bases not matched to a gene: 4. What was sequenced was memory CD4+ T cells from blood. This chain joins TRBV5-1 and TRBJ2-3; 13 bases agree with TRBD2. The sequence was obtained from a female donor in good health, serving as a healthy control. CDR3 sequence (DNA): TGCGCCAGCAGCCTTGGGACTAGCGGGACCACAGATACGCAGTATTTT. It yields the protein CASSLGTSGTTDTQYF.